Listed below are T cell receptor beta chains from one sample, sequenced in a study of blood T cell repertoires in COVID-19. TCRdb's table, derived via immunoSEQ multiplex PCR, lists solely in-frame clones and lacks some. This table holds more than 200,000 clones, 70% to 90% found once. The sample taken for sequencing was PBMCs or T cells enriched from blood (not recorded which). These receptor sequences come from a woman between 45 and 60 years old who had recovered from COVID-19. The CDR3 runs from the conserved cysteine through the conserved F or W. Fields, in order: CDR3 length, J gene, clone size, D gene, V gene, CDR3 protein, CDR3 DNA. A D gene is named only where the DNA matches it firmly. Clone size is given for some rows only: seen once, a few or many times, or a class if the clone is expanded.

14	TRBJ1-1	.	TRBD1	TRBV19	CASSSTGLDTEAFF	TGTGCCAGTAGTTCGACAGGGTTGGACACTGAAGCTTTCTTT
15	TRBJ1-2	.	.	TRBV6-5	CASSPRQERYYGYTF	TGTGCCAGCAGTCCAAGACAGGAGCGGTACTATGGCTACACCTTC
16	TRBJ1-3	.	.	TRBV3-1/TRBV3-2	CASSQSEQGPGNTIYF	TGTGCCAGCAGCCAAAGTGAACAGGGCCCTGGAAACACCATATATTTT
15	TRBJ1-2	.	.	TRBV27	CASSLDWGGAYGYTF	TGTGCCAGCAGTTTAGACTGGGGGGGAGCGTATGGCTACACCTTC
18	TRBJ2-7	once	.	TRBV19	CASSTPPARREFAYEQYF	TGTGCCAGTAGTACCCCGCCAGCCCGCAGGGAATTCGCCTACGAGCAGTACTTC
14	TRBJ1-1	.	TRBD1	TRBV11-1	CASSWGRGSYEAFF	TGTGCCAGCAGCTGGGGCAGGGGGTCGTATGAAGCTTTCTTT
16	TRBJ2-4	.	.	TRBV21-1	CASSDVSRGGQNIQYF	TGTGCCAGCAGCGACGTTTCTAGGGGAGGACAAAACATTCAGTACTTC
14	TRBJ1-1	.	.	TRBV25-1	CASSESDFQTEAFF	TGTGCCAGCAGTGAATCCGACTTCCAAACGGAAGCTTTCTTT
15	TRBJ2-5	few	.	TRBV2	CASSEALGQQETQYF	TGTGCCAGCAGTGAAGCGCTTGGTCAGCAAGAGACCCAGTACTTC
18	TRBJ2-4	once	TRBD2	TRBV4-2	CASSRRLAGVGAKNIQYF	TGTGCCAGCAGCCGCCGACTAGCGGGCGTCGGGGCCAAAAACATTCAGTACTTC
14	TRBJ2-1	.	.	TRBV6-5	CASSPHQLGNEQFF	TGTGCCAGCAGTCCCCACCAACTAGGCAATGAGCAGTTCTTC
10	TRBJ2-7	.	.	TRBV28	CAEQGHEQYF	TGTGCCGAACAGGGCCACGAGCAGTACTTC
15	TRBJ1-1	.	.	TRBV25-1	CASSEHEGRDTEAFF	TGTGCCAGCAGTGAACACGAGGGTCGGGACACTGAAGCTTTCTTT
14	TRBJ2-5	.	.	TRBV7-3	CASSLTGVQETQYF	TGTGCCAGCAGCTTAACGGGCGTCCAAGAGACCCAGTACTTC
15	TRBJ1-2	.	.	TRBV4-3	CASSQEAGRRGGYTF	TGCGCCAGCAGCCAAGAGGCTGGGAGGAGGGGTGGCTACACCTTC
18	TRBJ2-7	once	TRBD2	TRBV3-1/TRBV3-2	CASSQDWGGSGRVAEQYF	TGTGCCAGCAGCCAAGATTGGGGGGGCAGCGGGAGGGTGGCCGAGCAGTACTTC
14	TRBJ2-5	once	.	TRBV7-9	CASSFRRDQETQYF	TGTGCCAGCAGCTTTCGCAGGGACCAAGAGACCCAGTACTTC
15	TRBJ1-5	.	.	TRBV18	CASSPSRADNQPQHF	TGTGCCAGCTCACCAAGCAGGGCCGACAATCAGCCCCAGCATTTT
12	TRBJ2-2	.	.	TRBV29-1	CSVEGYSGELFF	TGCAGCGTTGAAGGCTACTCAGGGGAGCTGTTTTTT
16	TRBJ2-7	.	.	TRBV27	CASSFIRTYPGNEQYF	TGTGCCAGCAGTTTCATTCGGACCTACCCCGGGAACGAGCAGTACTTC
18	TRBJ2-7	.	TRBD2	TRBV6-1	CASSARGLAGLTSHEQYF	TGTGCCAGCAGTGCCCGGGGACTAGCGGGATTAACATCCCACGAGCAGTACTTC
13	TRBJ1-2	.	.	TRBV27	CASSPGVGRGYTF	TGTGCCAGCAGTCCAGGGGTCGGTCGCGGCTACACCTTC
15	TRBJ2-2	.	TRBD2	TRBV5-1	CASSLAGSNTGELFF	TGCGCCAGCAGCTTAGCGGGATCGAACACCGGGGAGCTGTTTTTT
14	TRBJ1-4	.	TRBD1	TRBV19	CASSDRGGDEKLFF	TGTGCCAGTAGCGACAGGGGAGGAGATGAAAAACTGTTTTTT
13	TRBJ1-3	.	.	TRBV5-1	CASSLDRGNTIYF	TGCGCCAGCAGCTTGGACAGAGGAAACACCATATATTTT
17	TRBJ2-1	once	TRBD2	TRBV5-1	CASSRHLLRETGNEQFF	TGCGCCAGCAGCCGACACCTCCTGCGGGAGACCGGGAATGAGCAGTTCTTC
15	TRBJ2-7	.	TRBD1	TRBV28	CASSFRQGSSYEQYF	TGTGCCAGCAGTTTCCGACAGGGGTCCTCATACGAGCAGTACTTC
16	TRBJ2-5	once	TRBD2	TRBV7-9	CASSAGLAGISETQYF	TGTGCCAGCAGCGCCGGACTAGCGGGAATTTCGGAGACCCAGTACTTC
17	TRBJ2-3	.	TRBD2	TRBV5-1	CASSSAPGTSGTDTQYF	TGCGCCAGCAGCTCCGCTCCCGGGACTAGCGGCACAGATACGCAGTATTTT
15	TRBJ2-4	.	TRBD2	TRBV27	CASSPGGGAGSYQYF	TGTGCCAGCAGTCCCGGCGGGGGAGCGGGGAGTTATCAGTACTTC
15	TRBJ2-2	.	.	TRBV5-5	CASSLQQKNTGELFF	TGTGCCAGCAGCTTACAGCAGAAAAACACCGGGGAGCTGTTTTTT
11	TRBJ1-2	.	.	TRBV20-1	CSASSGEGYTF	TGCAGTGCTAGCTCGGGGGAGGGCTACACCTTC
15	TRBJ1-4	.	.	TRBV27	CASSSYQGSNEKLFF	TGTGCCAGCAGTTCCTATCAGGGGAGTAATGAAAAACTGTTTTTT
13	TRBJ1-2	.	TRBD1	TRBV10-3	CATRTGKNYGYTF	TGTGCCACCCGGACAGGGAAGAACTATGGCTACACCTTC
15	TRBJ1-2	.	TRBD1	TRBV9	CASSPRDRVLYGYTF	TGTGCCAGCAGCCCCCGGGACAGGGTTCTCTATGGCTACACCTTC
14	TRBJ1-2	.	.	TRBV28	CASSDTGLNYGYTF	TGTGCCAGCAGTGACACCGGATTAAACTATGGCTACACCTTC
13	TRBJ1-4	.	.	TRBV19	CASGIRGEEKLFF	TGTGCCAGTGGCATTCGGGGGGAGGAAAAACTGTTTTTT
15	TRBJ2-3	.	.	TRBV19	CASSRDLQSTDTQYF	TGTGCCAGTAGTCGGGACTTGCAGAGCACAGATACGCAGTATTTT
14	TRBJ2-2	.	.	TRBV7-9	CASSSPTSTGELFF	TGTGCCAGCAGCTCGCCTACTAGCACCGGGGAGCTGTTTTTT
14	TRBJ1-2	few	TRBD1	TRBV28	CASSASGTEYGYTF	TGTGCCAGCAGTGCATCCGGGACAGAATATGGCTACACCTTC
13	TRBJ2-3	.	.	TRBV12-3/TRBV12-4	CASSRSGTDTQYF	TGTGCCAGCAGTAGAAGCGGGACAGATACGCAGTATTTT